The next 26 T cell receptor beta chains were all read from a single sample in a study of blood T cell repertoires in COVID-19. The data were produced by immunoSEQ multiplex PCR, yet TCRdb's version contains in-frame clones alone and is incomplete. The table shows tens of thousands of clones, with more than 80% occurring only once. Sequencing was carried out using peripheral blood. These TCRs come from a woman in her fifties or sixties with COVID-19, enrolled during active disease.

The J gene is TRBJ1-5, the V gene TRBV3-1 (or the pseudogene TRBV3-2), with D tentatively TRBD1 (5 bases). V lost 0 bases and J 7 bases, leaving 13 bases between the germline ends. The CDR3 sequence is 15 residues long. The germline gives CDR1 LGHDT, CDR2 YNNKEL (reference sequence). The DNA for the CDR3 is TGTGCCAGCAGCCAAGATGGGGGAAGCGGGCAGCCCCAGCATTTT. Translating it yields CASSQDGGSGQPQHF.

The rearrangement links TRBV5-6 to TRBJ1-5, with 12 bases aligning to TRBD1. The CDR3 extends over 15 amino acids. The junction had 6 bases not matched to a gene; V was cut back by 4 bases and J by 7 bases. Germline CDR1 SGHDT, CDR2 YYEEEE. CDR3 loop: CASSKGQGARQPQHF. The DNA of the CDR3 is TGTGCCAGCAGCAAGGGACAGGGGGCTCGGCAGCCCCAGCATTTT.

The count of this clone is one. The rearrangement links TRBV7-2 to TRBJ1-6; D gene unclear. The CDR3 sequence is 16 residues long. The germline V gene encodes CDR1 SGHTA and CDR2 FQGNSA. Trimming took 3 bases from V and 6 from J, leaving 15 bases between them. This CDR3 reads CASSFSTTRVNSPLHF. CDR3 nucleotides: TGTGCCAGCAGCTTTAGCACCACGCGAGTTAATTCACCCCTCCACTTT.

The CDR3: CASSKLAGGNTGELFF. In nucleotides, the CDR3 is TGTGCCAGCAGTAAGCTAGCGGGAGGGAACACCGGGGAGCTGTTTTTT. V and J are TRBV6-6 and TRBJ2-2; TRBD2 matches at 11 bases. Looked up from germline, CDR1 is MNHNY and CDR2 is SVGAGI (reference sequence). The CDR3 is 16 residues long. J gave up 1 base and V 5 bases, and 3 bases lay outside the gene matches.

The chain has TRBV9 and TRBJ2-2; 11 nucleotides line up with TRBD2. Germline lookup yields CDR1 SGDLS and CDR2 YYNGEE. The J segment lost 2 bases and the V segment lost 1 base, leaving 4 bases of the junction unmatched. The CDR3 extends over 17 amino acids. DNA of the CDR3: TGTGCCAGCAGCGTAATCCTAGCGGGAGGAAACACCGGGGAGCTGTTTTTT. Protein sequence: CASSVILAGGNTGELFF. The variable domain in full, with the rest retrieved from reference TRBV9 and TRBJ2-2, is DSGVTQTPKHLITATGQRVTLRCSPRSGDLSVYWYQQSLDQGLQFLIQYYNGEERAKGNILERFSAQQFPDLHSELNLSSLELGDSALYFCASSVILAGGNTGELFFGEGSRLTVL.

The J gene is TRBJ1-1, the V gene TRBV24-1; tentative D call: TRBD1 (6 bases). Trimming took 0 bases from V and 4 from J, leaving 14 bases between them. Germline V CDR1 and CDR2: KGHDR, SFDVKD. The CDR3 has 16 amino acids. The CDR3 region has the DNA TGTGCCACCAGTGATTTGAGGCGGGGGGCAGGCACTGAAGCTTTCTTT. Translation: CATSDLRRGAGTEAFF.

The CDR3 reads CASSSGIPYEQYF. The DNA for the CDR3 is TGTGCCAGCAGTTCCGGGATCCCCTACGAGCAGTACTTC. The rearrangement links TRBV28 to TRBJ2-7; maybe TRBD2 (5 bases). The V end was cut by 4 bases, the J end by 2 bases, with 9 bases between. Looked up from germline, CDR1 is MDHEN and CDR2 is SYDVKM. CDR3 size: 13 residues.

The V call is TRBV18, the J call TRBJ1-5, with 7 bases matching TRBD1. V shed 3 bases and J 2 bases; nucleotides not matched to a gene: 1. Germline-derived CDR1 and CDR2 are KGHSH and LQKENI. The CDR3 length is 14 residues. The CDR3 DNA sequence: TGTGCCAGCTCACCGGGGACAGGCAATCAGCCCCAGCATTTT. It encodes CASSPGTGNQPQHF.

This clone was seen a few times. The chain is built from TRBV10-3 and TRBJ1-1, with TRBD1 matching over 10 bases. Germline V lookup: CDR1 ENHRY, CDR2 SYGVKD. The CDR3 is 13 amino acids. V gave up 7 bases and J gave up 6 bases; unmatched junction bases: 5. CDR3 sequence (DNA): TGTGCCATCACCCCTGGACAGGGGGCTGAAGCTTTCTTT. Protein sequence: CAITPGQGAEAFF.

The rearrangement joins TRBV6-4 to TRBJ2-1, with 12 bases identical to TRBD2. Trimming took 8 bases from V and 4 from J; bases not matched to a gene: 6. The CDR3 spans 15 residues. CDR1 MRHNA and CDR2 SNTAGT come from the germline V gene. CDR3 nucleotide sequence: TGTGCCAGCCAAAGACTAGCGGGAGATTACAATGAGCAGTTCTTC. Translation: CASQRLAGDYNEQFF.

The rearrangement links TRBV9 to TRBJ2-1, with D possibly matching TRBD2 (6 bases). The germline V and J ends were trimmed by 0 bases and 3 bases, with 10 bases remaining between them. The CDR3 loop spans 15 amino acids. From germline, CDR1 is SGDLS and CDR2 YYNGEE. The CDR3 coding sequence is TGTGCCAGCAGCGTAGACGCGGGGCTCTACAATGAGCAGTTCTTC. It specifies CASSVDAGLYNEQFF.

The gene calls are TRBV6-5 and TRBJ1-2, with D possibly being TRBD1 (5 bases). Trimming took off 7 bases at V and 0 bases at J, with 12 bases between the two ends. Germline V gene sequence: CDR1 MNHEY, CDR2 SVGAGI. CDR3 length: 14 amino acids. The chain's CDR3 is CASTKQVSNYGYTF. The DNA for the CDR3 is TGTGCCAGCACTAAACAGGTGTCTAACTATGGCTACACCTTC.

The rearrangement joins TRBV5-6 to TRBJ2-4, with a tentative D call TRBD1 (6 bases). CDR1 and CDR2 from the germline V gene are SGHDT and YYEEEE. CDR3 length equals 15 residues. V lost 5 bases and J lost 5, with 17 bases in between. CDR3 nucleotides: TGTGCCAGCAGTCTGGGGGACACTCGCCAAAACATTCAGTACTTC. Protein product: CASSLGDTRQNIQYF.

The chain has TRBV27 and TRBJ2-7, with TRBD1 matching 8 bases. CDR1 is MNHEY and CDR2 is SMNVEV in the germline V gene (reference sequence). Trimming took 5 bases from V and 2 from J; bases not matched to a gene: 5. The CDR3 sequence is 14 residues long. The CDR3 DNA reads TGTGCCAGCAGTCGCTCACAGGGGGCCTACGAGCAGTACTTC. As protein: CASSRSQGAYEQYF.

The chain links TRBV3-1 (or the pseudogene TRBV3-2) to TRBJ1-1; 10 bases fit TRBD1. V was pared by 4 bases and J by 3 bases, with 5 bases of the junction left unmatched. The length of the CDR3 is 15 residues. Germline CDR1 reads LGHDT; CDR2 reads YNNKEL (reference sequence). The CDR3 DNA follows: TGTGCCAGCAGCCCATTAGGGACAGGGGACACTGAAGCTTTCTTT. Translated, it gives CASSPLGTGDTEAFF.

The V gene is TRBV5-6, the J gene TRBJ1-6; weak D call: TRBD1 (5 bases). The ends were cut back, 4 bases at V and 10 bases at J, with 21 bases in the middle. The CDR3 loop spans 16 amino acids. Germline V lookup: CDR1 SGHDT, CDR2 YYEEEE. CDR3 bases: TGTGCCAGCAGCACCCACGGGGGAAGTAGGAGCTCACCCCTCCACTTT. This codes for CASSTHGGSRSSPLHF.

The J gene is TRBJ2-5, the V gene TRBV11-3; the match to TRBD2 covers 8 bases. The CDR3 length is 16 residues. With V trimmed by 2 bases and J by 4 bases, 9 bases remained unmatched. From germline, CDR1 is SGHNT and CDR2 YENEEA. The CDR3 spells CASSLLAGGPGETQYF. As DNA, the CDR3 is TGTGCCAGCAGCTTACTAGCGGGCGGACCAGGAGAGACCCAGTACTTC.

CDR3 nucleotide sequence: TGTGCCAGCAGCTTAGAGGCAGGGCCGGATGAGCAGTTCTTC. This translates into CASSLEAGPDEQFF. The chain has TRBV7-2 and TRBJ2-1; possible D gene TRBD1, 5 bases. The germline CDR1 and CDR2 sequences are SGHTA and FQGNSA. The CDR3 length is 14 residues. V shed 1 base and J shed 8 bases, with 12 bases lying between them. Drawing the rest from reference TRBV7-2 and TRBJ2-1, the complete variable domain is GAGVSQSPSNKVTEKGKDVELRCDPISGHTALYWYRQSLGQGLEFLIYFQGNSAPDKSGLPSDRFSAERTGGSVSTLTIQRTQQEDSAVYLCASSLEAGPDEQFFGPGTRLTVL.

The chain recombines TRBV6-5 with TRBJ2-7; 7 bases are a match to TRBD2. There are 12 residues in the CDR3. Trimming removed 8 bases from V and 5 bases from J; junction bases left unmatched: 6. Germline CDR1 and CDR2: MNHEY and SVGAGI. This chain's CDR3 is CASSIGGNEQYF. CDR3 coding DNA: TGTGCCAGCTCAATCGGGGGGAACGAGCAGTACTTC.

The V call is TRBV7-3, the J call TRBJ2-5; TRBD2 agrees at 7 bases. V lost 5 bases and J lost 5; bases outside the gene matches: 8. Germline values: CDR1 SGHTA, CDR2 FQGTGA. This CDR3 is 14 amino acids long. The chain's CDR3 is CASSNGGGGETQYF. CDR3 in DNA: TGTGCCAGCAGCAACGGTGGGGGAGGGGAGACCCAGTACTTC.

The gene calls are TRBV24-1 and TRBJ2-1; the match to TRBD1 covers 10 bases. The germline V gene encodes CDR1 KGHDR and CDR2 SFDVKD. This CDR3 has 16 residues. The V gene end was trimmed by 3 bases and the J gene end by 0 bases; junction bases not matched to a gene: 1. The CDR3 is CATSDGTGASYNEQFF. The CDR3 nucleotides read TGTGCCACCAGTGATGGGACAGGGGCCTCCTACAATGAGCAGTTCTTC.

The chain recombines TRBV24-1 with TRBJ2-7, with a tentative D call TRBD2 (5 bases). CDR1 is KGHDR, CDR2 SFDVKD, per germline. The V gene lost 11 bases and the J gene lost 2 bases, with 21 bases spanning the gap. The CDR3 runs to 15 residues. CDR3: CANQEGGGRPYEQYF. The CDR3 coding sequence is TGTGCCAACCAGGAAGGCGGAGGACGACCCTACGAGCAGTACTTC.

This clone was counted a few times. The V gene is TRBV12-3 or TRBV12-4, the J gene TRBJ1-1, with D possibly TRBD1 on 6 matching bases. Trimming removed 2 bases at V and 4 bases at J, with 8 bases between. The CDR3 runs 13 residues. The DNA for the CDR3 is TGTGCCAGCAGTTTACAAGGGGGCACTGAAGCTTTCTTT. Its protein is CASSLQGGTEAFF.

The chain joins TRBV27 to TRBJ2-7; 12 bases map to TRBD2. Germline loops: CDR1 MNHEY, CDR2 SMNVEV (reference sequence). Losses at the gene ends were 3 bases for V and 3 bases for J; bases not matched to a gene: 3. The CDR3 has 15 residues. The CDR3 loop reads CASSFKLAGGYEQYF. CDR3 DNA: TGTGCCAGCAGTTTCAAACTAGCGGGAGGCTACGAGCAGTACTTC.

CDR3 in DNA: TGTGCCATCAAGAGCGGGGCTAGCACAGATACGCAGTATTTT. Translation gives CAIKSGASTDTQYF. The chain combines TRBV10-3 with TRBJ2-3; 7 bases match TRBD2. V shed 7 bases, J shed 0 bases, and the junction held 4 bases outside the gene matches. From germline, CDR1 is ENHRY and CDR2 SYGVKD. The CDR3 runs to 14 residues.

V usage is TRBV19 and J usage is TRBJ2-2; TRBD1 matches 9 bases. The CDR3 is 17 amino acids. V was clipped by 6 bases and J by 2 bases; unmatched bases: 10. CDR1 is LNHDA, CDR2 SQIVND, per germline (reference sequence). The CDR3 reads CASRLPRTGVNTGELFF. DNA for the CDR3: TGTGCCAGTAGGTTGCCCCGGACAGGGGTTAACACCGGGGAGCTGTTTTTT.